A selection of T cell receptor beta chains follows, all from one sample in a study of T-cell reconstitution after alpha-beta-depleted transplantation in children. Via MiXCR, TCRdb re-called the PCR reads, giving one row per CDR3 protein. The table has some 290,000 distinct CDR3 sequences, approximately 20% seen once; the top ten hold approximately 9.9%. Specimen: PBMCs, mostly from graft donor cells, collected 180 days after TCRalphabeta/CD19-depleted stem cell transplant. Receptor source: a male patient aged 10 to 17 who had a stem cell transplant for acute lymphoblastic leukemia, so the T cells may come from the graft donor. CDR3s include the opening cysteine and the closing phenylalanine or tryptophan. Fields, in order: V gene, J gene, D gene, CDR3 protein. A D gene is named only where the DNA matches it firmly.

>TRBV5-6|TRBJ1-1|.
CASSPPGGGPGTEAFF
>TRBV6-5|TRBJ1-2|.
CASSFSRDGYTF
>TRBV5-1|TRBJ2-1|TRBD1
CASRPRQGASSYNEQFF
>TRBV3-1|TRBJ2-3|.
CASSPGPSGDTQYF
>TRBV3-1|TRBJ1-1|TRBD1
CASSSPEYRGGGEAFF
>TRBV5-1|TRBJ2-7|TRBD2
CASSLDLAGGPRAYEQYF
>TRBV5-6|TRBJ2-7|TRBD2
CASSFGAGVSYEQYF
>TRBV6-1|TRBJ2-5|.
CASSEVGGEWRGTQYF
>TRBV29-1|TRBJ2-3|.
CSVEGDSTDTQYF
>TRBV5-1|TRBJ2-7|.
CASSQWGEQYF
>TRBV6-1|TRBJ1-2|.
CASSQGAPLWYGYTF
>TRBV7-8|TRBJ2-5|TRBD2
CASSFLAGVAKGTQYF
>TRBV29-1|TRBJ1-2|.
CSVEWGRGYTF
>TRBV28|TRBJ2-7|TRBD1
CASRSTGVREQYF
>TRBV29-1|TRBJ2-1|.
CSVGSLSYNEQFF
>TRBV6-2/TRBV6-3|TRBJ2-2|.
CASSYPRAGNTGELFF
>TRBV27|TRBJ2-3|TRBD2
CASSLLAGFTDTQYF
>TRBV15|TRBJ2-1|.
CATSREYTGAAYNEQFF
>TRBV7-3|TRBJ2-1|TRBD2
CASSSGLADYNEQFF
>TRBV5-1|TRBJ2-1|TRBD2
CASSLTGTSGSGRNEQFF
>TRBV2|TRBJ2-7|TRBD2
CASSESLAGREQYF
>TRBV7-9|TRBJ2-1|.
CASSTDYNEQFF
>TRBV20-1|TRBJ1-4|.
CSARSTPLEKLFF
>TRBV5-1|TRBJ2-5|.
CASTLGGQKQETQYF
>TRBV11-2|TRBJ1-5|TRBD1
CASSWTGLEPQHF
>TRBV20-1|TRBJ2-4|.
CSVLAKNIQYF
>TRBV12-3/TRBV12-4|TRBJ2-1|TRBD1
CASRDRDRAYNEQFF
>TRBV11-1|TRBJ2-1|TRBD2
CASSYSPPGLAGYNEQFF
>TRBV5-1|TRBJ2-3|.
CASSASRDTQYF
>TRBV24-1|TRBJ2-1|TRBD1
CATSDKVGTGWNEQFF
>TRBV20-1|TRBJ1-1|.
CSATLAGRAFF
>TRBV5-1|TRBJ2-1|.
CASSLEPFNEQFF
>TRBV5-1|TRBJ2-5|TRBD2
CASSLAGAGGPSRETQYF
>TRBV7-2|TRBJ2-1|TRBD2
CASLRAGAWNEQFF
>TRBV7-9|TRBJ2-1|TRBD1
CASSTGQVYNEQFF
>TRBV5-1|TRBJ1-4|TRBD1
CASRSGTGNEKLFF
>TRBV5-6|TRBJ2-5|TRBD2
CASSFRASGSVKTQYF
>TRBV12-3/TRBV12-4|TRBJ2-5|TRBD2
CASSPRRLAGGQETQYF